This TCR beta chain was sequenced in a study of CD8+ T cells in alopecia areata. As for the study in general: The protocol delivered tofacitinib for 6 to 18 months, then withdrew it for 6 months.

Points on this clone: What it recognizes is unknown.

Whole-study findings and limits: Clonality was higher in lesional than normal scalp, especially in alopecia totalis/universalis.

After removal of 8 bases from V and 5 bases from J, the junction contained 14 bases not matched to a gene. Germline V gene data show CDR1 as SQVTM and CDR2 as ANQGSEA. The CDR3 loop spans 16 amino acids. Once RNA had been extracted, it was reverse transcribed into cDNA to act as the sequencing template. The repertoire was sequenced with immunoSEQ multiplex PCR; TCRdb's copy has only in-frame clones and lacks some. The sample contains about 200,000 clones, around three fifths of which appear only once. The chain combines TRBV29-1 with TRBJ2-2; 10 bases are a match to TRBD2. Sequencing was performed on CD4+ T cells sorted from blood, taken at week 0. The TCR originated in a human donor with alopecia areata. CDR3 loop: CSILGLAGAQTGELFF. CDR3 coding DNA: TGCAGCATATTGGGGCTAGCGGGAGCTCAGACCGGGGAGCTGTTTTTT.